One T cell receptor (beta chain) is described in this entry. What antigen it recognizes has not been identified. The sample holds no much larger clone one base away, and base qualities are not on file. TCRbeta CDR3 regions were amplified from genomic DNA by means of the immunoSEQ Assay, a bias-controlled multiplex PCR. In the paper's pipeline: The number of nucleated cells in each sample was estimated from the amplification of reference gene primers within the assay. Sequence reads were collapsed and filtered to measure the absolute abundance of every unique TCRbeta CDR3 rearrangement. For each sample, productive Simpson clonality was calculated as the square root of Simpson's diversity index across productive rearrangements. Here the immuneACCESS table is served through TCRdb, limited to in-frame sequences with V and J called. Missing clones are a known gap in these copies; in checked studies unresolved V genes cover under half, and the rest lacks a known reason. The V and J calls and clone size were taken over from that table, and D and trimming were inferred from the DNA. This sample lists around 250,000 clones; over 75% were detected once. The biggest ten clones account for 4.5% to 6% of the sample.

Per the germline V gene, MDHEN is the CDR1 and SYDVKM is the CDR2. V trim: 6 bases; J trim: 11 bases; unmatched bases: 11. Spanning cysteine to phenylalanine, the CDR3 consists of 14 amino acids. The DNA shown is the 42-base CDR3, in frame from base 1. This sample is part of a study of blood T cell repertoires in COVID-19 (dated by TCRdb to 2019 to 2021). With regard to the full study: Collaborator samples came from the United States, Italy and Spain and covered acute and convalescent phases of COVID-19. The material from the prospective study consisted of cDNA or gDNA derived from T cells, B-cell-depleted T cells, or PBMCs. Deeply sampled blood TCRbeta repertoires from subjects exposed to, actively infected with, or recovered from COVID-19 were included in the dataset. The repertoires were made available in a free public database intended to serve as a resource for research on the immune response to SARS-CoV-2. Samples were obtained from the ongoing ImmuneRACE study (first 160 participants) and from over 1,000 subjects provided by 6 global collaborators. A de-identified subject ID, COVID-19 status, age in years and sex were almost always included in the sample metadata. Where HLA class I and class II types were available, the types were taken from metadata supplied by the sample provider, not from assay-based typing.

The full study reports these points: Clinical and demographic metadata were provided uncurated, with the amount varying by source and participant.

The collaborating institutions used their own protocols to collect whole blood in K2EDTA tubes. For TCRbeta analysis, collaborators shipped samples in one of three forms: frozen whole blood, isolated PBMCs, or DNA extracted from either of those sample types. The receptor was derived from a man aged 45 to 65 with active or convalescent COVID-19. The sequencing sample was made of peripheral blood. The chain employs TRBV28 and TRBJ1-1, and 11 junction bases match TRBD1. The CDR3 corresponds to CASSTPGQGARAFF. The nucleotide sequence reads TGTGCCAGCAGCACTCCTGGACAGGGGGCGAGGGCTTTCTTT.